This T cell receptor beta chain comes out of a study of blood T cell repertoires in COVID-19. Across the study: The study drew acute and convalescent COVID-19 samples from the United States, Italy and Spain. PBMCs, B-cell-depleted T cells, or T cells were the source of the cDNA or gDNA that made up the material.

The V gene end was trimmed by 7 bases and the J gene end by 4 bases; junction bases not matched to a gene: 9. The CDR3 consists of 15 residues. The germline V gene has CDR1 MRHNA and CDR2 SNTAGT. Donors were grouped by their self-reported clinical history. A case of COVID-19 had been met by exposed participants within 2 weeks before study entry. Method: immunoSEQ multiplex PCR; TCRdb's copy keeps in-frame clones and lacks some. The sample gives 220,000 or so clones, around 90% of which show up once; more than 12% is in the top ten. The sequence derives from a man younger than 45 who had been exposed to COVID-19. V gene TRBV6-4 combines with J gene TRBJ2-3; 9 positions agree with TRBD1. Material for sequencing was PBMCs or T cells enriched from blood (not recorded which). CDR3 bases: TGTGCCAGCAAAATGACAGGGGGGACAGCAGATACGCAGTATTTT. Amino acid sequence: CASKMTGGTADTQYF.